This TCR beta chain is from a study of blood T cell repertoires in COVID-19. Study-wide context: Samples taken during acute and convalescent COVID-19 were collected in the United States, Italy and Spain. The analysed material was cDNA or gDNA that came from T cells, B-cell-depleted T cells, or PBMCs.

V lost 4 bases to trimming and J lost 7 bases; unmatched junction nucleotides: 6. In germline, CDR1 is MDHEN, CDR2 SYDVKM. This CDR3 spans 13 amino acids. In the original processing: Reference gene primer amplification gave estimated nucleated cell counts. The protocol was immunoSEQ multiplex PCR, while the TCRdb copy is restricted to in-frame clones and leaves out a portion. The V and J calls and the clone size are those of that table, but D and trimming were determined from the DNA. The data hold over 250,000 clones, with around 85% observed a single time. Sequencing input: peripheral blood. The receptor was isolated from a man between 45 and 60 years old with active or convalescent COVID-19. The J gene is TRBJ2-7, the V gene TRBV28; 8 bases agree with TRBD1. This CDR3 is CASSSRTGGEQYF. The CDR3 bases are TGTGCCAGCAGTTCCAGAACAGGGGGAGAGCAGTACTTC.